The next 20 T cell receptor beta chains were all read from a single sample in a study of Ad26.COV2.S vaccination and SARS-CoV-2 variants listed by TCRdb under 2021. This specimen's treatment or condition label, per the study, means: around 19 received Ad26.COV2.S at low or high dose, single or two shots; several received placebo; per-sample allocation not given. Repertoires of vaccine and placebo recipients were sequenced from samples taken on day 63 after the first injection. Library method: the immunoSEQ multiplex PCR assay. TCRdb carries this immuneACCESS record with in-frame sequences only. Its versions omit some clonotypes, under half of them owing to an unresolved V gene in the studies checked, with the rest unexplained. The sample data list roughly 320,000 clones, and around 83% of these were observed just once. The ten largest account for 1.5% to 2.5% of the sample. The source was peripheral blood, collected in a trial of Ad26.COV2.S vaccine versus placebo. These receptors all stem from a person aged 18 to 59 who received the Ad26.COV2.S COVID-19 vaccine or a placebo.

The rearrangement joins TRBV29-1 to TRBJ2-1; D is perhaps TRBD1 (5 bases). Germline loops: CDR1 SQVTM, CDR2 ANQGSEA. V was trimmed by 0 bases and J by 8 bases, leaving 11 bases between them. This CDR3 spans 13 amino acids. The CDR3 reads CSVEDAWGDEQFF. CDR3 nucleotide sequence: TGCAGCGTTGAAGATGCGTGGGGCGATGAGCAGTTCTTC.

CDR3 protein: CASSDSPGSFHSNQPQHF. CDR3 sequence (DNA): TGTGCCAGCAGCGACTCCCCGGGCAGCTTCCATAGCAATCAGCCCCAGCATTTT. The J gene is TRBJ1-5, the V gene TRBV21-1. TRBV21-1 is marked as a pseudogene. The CDR3 loop spans 18 amino acids.

The chain joins TRBV4-1 to TRBJ2-5, with 9 bases lining up with TRBD2. J lost 2 bases, V lost 1 base, and 8 bases had no gene match. Per germline, CDR1 MGHRA and CDR2 YSYEKL. CDR3 length: 17 amino acids. For the CDR3, the DNA is TGCGCCAGCAGCCAAGTGGGGGGAGCGGGGGGACAAGAGACCCAGTACTTC. Protein product: CASSQVGGAGGQETQYF.

The gene calls are TRBV19 and TRBJ1-4, with 7 positions matching TRBD1. Germline-derived CDR1 and CDR2 are LNHDA and SQIVND (reference sequence). This CDR3 has 15 residues. After removal of 9 bases from V and 0 bases from J, the junction contained 7 bases not matched to a gene. The CDR3 DNA reads TGTGCCAGCAGGACAGGCCAAACAACTAATGAAAAACTGTTTTTT. This gives the protein CASRTGQTTNEKLFF.

The chain joins TRBV11-3 to TRBJ1-1; perhaps TRBD1 as D (5 bases). The V end was cut by 5 bases, the J end by 5 bases, with 15 bases between. The length of the CDR3 is 14 residues. Germline values: CDR1 SGHNT, CDR2 YENEEA. CDR3 nucleotide sequence: TGTGCCAGCAGCCACGGGGCGGGGGGGACTGAAGCTTTCTTT. Its protein product is CASSHGAGGTEAFF.

The chain recombines TRBV7-2 with TRBJ1-3, with D perhaps matching TRBD1 (5 bases). This CDR3 has 15 residues. Germline CDR1 is SGHTA and CDR2 is FQGNSA. V lost 3 bases to trimming and J lost 2 bases, with 11 bases between them. The DNA for the CDR3 is TGTGCCAGCAGCTTCGGGGTAGGGGCTGGAAACACCATATATTTT. This encodes CASSFGVGAGNTIYF.

The V call is TRBV9, the J call TRBJ2-1; possibly TRBD1 for D (6 bases). CDR1 and CDR2 from the germline V gene are SGDLS and YYNGEE. The CDR3 has 14 residues. V shed 5 bases and J shed 7 bases, with 16 bases lying between them. CDR3 coding DNA: TGTGCCAGCAGTTTCATGGGGGCTGGGAATGAGCAGTTCTTC. It is translated as CASSFMGAGNEQFF.

This sequence joins TRBV19 and TRBJ1-3; TRBD1 matches at 7 bases. Germline V lookup: CDR1 LNHDA, CDR2 SQIVND (reference sequence). The CDR3 is 14 residues long. The trim removed 8 bases at V and 3 bases at J, leaving 7 bases unmatched. The DNA of the CDR3 is TGTGCCAGTCAAGCAGGGGGTCTTGGAAACACCATATATTTT. Amino acids: CASQAGGLGNTIYF.

CDR3 residues: CASSLEQGGIYGYTF. The CDR3 DNA reads TGTGCCAGCAGCTTAGAACAGGGGGGGATCTATGGCTACACCTTC. The chain has TRBV7-9 and TRBJ1-2; TRBD1 agrees at 8 bases. CDR1 is SEHNR, CDR2 FQNEAQ, per germline (reference sequence). The CDR3 consists of 15 residues. J was trimmed by 4 bases and V by 1 base; bases with no gene match: 5. The full variable domain, its missing parts supplied by reference TRBV7-9 and TRBJ1-2, is DTGVSQNPRHKITKRGQNVTFRCDPISEHNRLYWYRQTLGQGPEFLTYFQNEAQLEKSRLLSDRFSAERPKGSFSTLEIQRTEQGDSAMYLCASSLEQGGIYGYTFGSGTRLTVV.

This clone has just one count. J is TRBJ1-5 and V is TRBV6-2 or TRBV6-3; tentatively, D is TRBD1 (6 bases). V shed 6 bases and J shed 3 bases, with 15 bases lying between them. Per germline, CDR1 MNHEY and CDR2 SVGEGT. This CDR3 has 15 residues. As DNA, the CDR3 is TGTGCCAGCAGGTACGAAGACAGGATCAATCAGCCCCAGCATTTT. Protein: CASRYEDRINQPQHF.

This clone was detected a few times. V usage is TRBV6-1 and J usage is TRBJ2-1, with no clear D. CDR1 is MNHNS, CDR2 SASEGT, per germline. CDR3 length: 15 residues. V was shortened by 3 bases and J by 0 bases, with 9 bases between the two germline ends. As DNA, the CDR3 is TGTGCCAGCAGTGAGGGGTCGGGCTCCTACAATGAGCAGTTCTTC. Translated, it gives CASSEGSGSYNEQFF.

The gene calls are TRBV5-1 and TRBJ1-1; 8 bases are shared with TRBD1. The CDR3 has 14 amino acids. J lost 4 bases, V lost 4 bases, and 6 bases had no gene match. Germline CDR1 reads SGHRS; CDR2 reads YFSETQ. The CDR3 coding sequence is TGCGCCAGCAGCACTCGACAGGGGCTCACTGAAGCTTTCTTT. Its protein product is CASSTRQGLTEAFF.

The chain uses TRBV9 and TRBJ1-2; a possible D gene is TRBD1 (5 bases). In germline, CDR1 is SGDLS, CDR2 YYNGEE. Deletions cut 0 bases from V and 6 bases from J, with 9 bases between. The CDR3 runs 13 residues. CDR3 loop: CASSVGGADGYTF. The CDR3 nucleotides are TGTGCCAGCAGCGTAGGAGGGGCAGATGGCTACACCTTC.

This chain connects TRBV4-3 to TRBJ2-2; the match to TRBD1 covers 7 bases. This CDR3 is 16 amino acids long. In germline, CDR1 is LGHNA, CDR2 YSLEER. Losses at the gene ends were 4 bases for V and 1 base for J; bases not matched to a gene: 6. The CDR3 loop reads CASSLGTVQNTGELFF. CDR3 nucleotides: TGCGCCAGCAGCCTCGGGACAGTGCAGAACACCGGGGAGCTGTTTTTT.

The rearrangement links TRBV5-1 to TRBJ2-7; 10 bases align to TRBD1. There are 14 residues in the CDR3. CDR1 and CDR2 from the germline V gene are SGHRS and YFSETQ. The trim removed 4 bases at V and 5 bases at J, leaving 6 bases unmatched. CDR3 DNA: TGCGCCAGCAGCCTGCTGACAGGGGGCCACGAGCAGTACTTC. This codes for CASSLLTGGHEQYF.

The CDR3 DNA reads TGCAGTGCTAGTCCAGGGAATTATTCACCCCTCCACTTT. This codes for CSASPGNYSPLHF. The chain couples TRBV20-1 to TRBJ1-6, with D possibly matching TRBD1 (5 bases). This CDR3 contains 13 residues. The germline gives CDR1 DFQATT, CDR2 SNEGSKA (reference sequence). The germline V and J ends were trimmed by 3 bases and 8 bases, with 11 bases remaining between them.

The genes are TRBV5-1 and TRBJ2-6; possible D gene TRBD1, 6 bases. Trimming removed 0 bases at V and 1 base at J, with 14 bases between. Germline V CDR1 and CDR2: SGHRS, YFSETQ. The CDR3 sequence is 18 residues long. CDR3 sequence (DNA): TGCGCCAGCAGCTTGGAGGGGGTCCCAACTTCTGGGGCCAACGTCCTGACTTTC. It yields the protein CASSLEGVPTSGANVLTF.

The chain recombines TRBV19 with TRBJ2-5; D is unresolved. Looked up from germline, CDR1 is LNHDA and CDR2 is SQIVND (reference sequence). The V end was cut by 4 bases, the J end by 6 bases, with 12 bases between. This CDR3 has 13 residues. CDR3 bases: TGTGCCAGTAGTAAACCGTTGACCCAGACCCAGTACTTC. Amino acid sequence: CASSKPLTQTQYF.

V usage is TRBV3-1 (or the pseudogene TRBV3-2) and J usage is TRBJ1-3, with D hard to call. The length of the CDR3 is 13 residues. Trimming removed 4 bases at V and 4 bases at J, with 8 bases between. Germline V gene lookup returns CDR1 LGHDT and CDR2 YNNKEL (reference sequence). The CDR3 protein is CASSPLGGNTIYF. The CDR3 DNA reads as TGTGCCAGCAGCCCCTTGGGCGGAAACACCATATATTTT.

The chain recombines TRBV21-1 with TRBJ2-7; TRBD1, the table's D call, was not compared with the DNA. TRBV21-1 is a documented pseudogene. The CDR3 sequence is 15 residues long. CDR3 in amino acids: CASSIPRDTSYEQYF. In nucleotides, the CDR3 is TGTGCCAGCAGCATCCCCCGGGACACCTCCTACGAGCAGTACTTC.